This T cell receptor beta chain came from a study of blood T cell repertoires in COVID-19. About the study: The origin of the acute and convalescent COVID-19 samples was the United States, Italy and Spain. T cells, B-cell-depleted T cells, or PBMCs provided the cDNA or gDNA that served as material.

This clone was counted only a few times. The CDR3 runs to 16 residues. With V trimmed by 5 bases and J by 0 bases, 7 bases remained unmatched. Germline loops: CDR1 LNHDA, CDR2 SQIVND (reference sequence). Per the original data handling: Scientists estimated how many nucleated cells there were by amplifying reference gene primers. Assay used: immunoSEQ multiplex PCR; TCRdb lists only in-frame clones, some missing. V, J and clone size derive from that table, while D and trimming were established from the DNA sequence. Among approximately 190,000 clones, 87% were seen once, and the ten largest hold about 22%.

The rearrangement links TRBV19 to TRBJ1-5; TRBD1 matches 7 bases. Source material: peripheral blood. The TCR originated in a man between 60 and 70 years old with active or convalescent COVID-19. The CDR3 protein is CASSPRDRDSNQPQHF. The CDR3 region has the DNA TGTGCCAGTAGTCCTAGGGACAGAGATAGCAATCAGCCCCAGCATTTT. The entire variable domain, with the rest obtained from reference TRBV19 and TRBJ1-5, is as follows: DGGITQSPKYLFRKEGQNVTLSCEQNLNHDAMYWYRQDPGQGLRLIYYSQIVNDFQKGDIAEGYSVSREKKESFPLTVTSAQKNPTAFYLCASSPRDRDSNQPQHFGDGTRLSIL.